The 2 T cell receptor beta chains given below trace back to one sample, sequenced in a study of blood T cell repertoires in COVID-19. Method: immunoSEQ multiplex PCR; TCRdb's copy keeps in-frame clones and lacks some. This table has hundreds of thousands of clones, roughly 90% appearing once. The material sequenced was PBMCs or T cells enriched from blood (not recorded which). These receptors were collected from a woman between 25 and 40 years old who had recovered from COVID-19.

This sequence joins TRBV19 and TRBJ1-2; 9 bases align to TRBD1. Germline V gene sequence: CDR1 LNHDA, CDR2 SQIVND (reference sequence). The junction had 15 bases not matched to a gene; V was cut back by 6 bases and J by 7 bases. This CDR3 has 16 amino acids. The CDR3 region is CASSIIIQGTGFGYTF. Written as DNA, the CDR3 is TGTGCCAGTAGCATAATCATCCAGGGGACAGGGTTTGGCTACACCTTC.

This CDR3 is CATSAVTGVLNTGELFF. The CDR3, as DNA: TGTGCCACCAGTGCCGTGACAGGGGTCCTGAACACCGGGGAGCTGTTTTTT. The chain links TRBV24-1 to TRBJ2-2; 8 nucleotides align to TRBD1. The germline CDR1 and CDR2 sequences are KGHDR and SFDVKD. The CDR3 is made up of 17 amino acids. The ends lost 5 bases at V and 1 base at J; junction bases unmatched: 8.